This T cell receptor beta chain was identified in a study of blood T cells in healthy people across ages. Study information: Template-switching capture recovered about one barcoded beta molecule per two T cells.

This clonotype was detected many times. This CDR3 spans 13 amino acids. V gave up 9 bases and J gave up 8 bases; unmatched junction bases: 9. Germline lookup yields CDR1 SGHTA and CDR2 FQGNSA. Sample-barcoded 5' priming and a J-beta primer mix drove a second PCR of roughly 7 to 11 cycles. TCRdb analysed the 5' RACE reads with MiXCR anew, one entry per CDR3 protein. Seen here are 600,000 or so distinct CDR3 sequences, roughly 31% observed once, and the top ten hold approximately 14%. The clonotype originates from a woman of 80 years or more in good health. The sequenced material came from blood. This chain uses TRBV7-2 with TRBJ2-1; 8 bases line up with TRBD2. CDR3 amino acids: CARAREGMHEQFF. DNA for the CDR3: TGTGCCAGAGCTCGGGAGGGTATGCATGAGCAGTTCTTC.